This T cell receptor beta chain was observed in a study of long-term antiretroviral therapy in people with HIV. An immunoSEQ assay, version v3.0, was performed at survey level. Measured with immunoSEQ multiplex PCR; TCRdb has only the in-frame clones, and not every one. The sample holds around 18,000 clones, less than 85% seen once. The V gene's germline CDR1 is LNHDA and CDR2 SQIVND (reference sequence). Trimming took 5 bases from V and 0 from J; bases not matched to a gene: 11. The CDR3 runs to 20 residues. This chain uses TRBV19 with TRBJ2-1; 15 bases match TRBD2. The sequencing used unsorted PBMCs, collected 0.5 years before starting antiretroviral therapy. This sequence originates from a woman in her forties or fifties with HIV. CDR3 in DNA: TGTGCCAGTAGTGACCACCTGGGACTAGCGGGGGGCTTCTCCTACAATGAGCAGTTCTTC. Translated: CASSDHLGLAGGFSYNEQFF.